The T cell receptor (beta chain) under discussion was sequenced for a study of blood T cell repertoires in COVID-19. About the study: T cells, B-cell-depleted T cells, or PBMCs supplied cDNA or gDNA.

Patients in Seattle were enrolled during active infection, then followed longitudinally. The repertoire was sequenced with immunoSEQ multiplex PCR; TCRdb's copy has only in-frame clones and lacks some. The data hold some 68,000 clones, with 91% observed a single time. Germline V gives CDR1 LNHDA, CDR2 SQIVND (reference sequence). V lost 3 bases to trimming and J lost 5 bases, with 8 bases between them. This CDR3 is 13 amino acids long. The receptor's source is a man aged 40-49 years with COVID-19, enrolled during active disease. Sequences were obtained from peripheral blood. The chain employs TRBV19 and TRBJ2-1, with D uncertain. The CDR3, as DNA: TGTGCCAGTAGTATCGGTTTGGACAATGAGCAGTTCTTC. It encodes CASSIGLDNEQFF. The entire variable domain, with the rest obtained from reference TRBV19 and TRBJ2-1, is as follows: DGGITQSPKYLFRKEGQNVTLSCEQNLNHDAMYWYRQDPGQGLRLIYYSQIVNDFQKGDIAEGYSVSREKKESFPLTVTSAQKNPTAFYLCASSIGLDNEQFFGPGTRLTVL.